One sample yielded the 25 T cell receptor beta chains listed below, sequenced in a study of shared clonotypes between healthy human individuals (dated by TCRdb to the early 2020s). CD8 naive samples were obtained by positive selection for CCR7 among CD45RO-negative cells, yielding a CD45RA+CCR7+ population from which TemRA cells were excluded. Library generation was performed with the immunoSEQ multiplex PCR assay. TCRdb's version of the immuneACCESS table is confined to in-frame rearrangements and falls short of the full clone set. An unresolved V gene accounts for under half of the shortfall where checked; the remainder is of unknown origin. The sample contains around 2,000,000 clones, roughly 91% of them found a single time. The top ten hold approximately 1.7% of the sample. Source material: naive CD8+ T cells from PBMCs. Per the publication, the cell subset or site label means: CD45RA+CCR7+. These receptors all stem from a man in his late teens or twenties in good health. Some clones in this sample may be carry-over from other donors' samples.

This clone has just a few counts. Other DNA sequences within the sample encode an identical CDR3. This chain links TRBV9 with TRBJ2-2; D is uncertain. V gave up 3 bases and J gave up 7 bases, with 4 bases separating them. Germline V gene data show CDR1 as SGDLS and CDR2 as YYNGEE. The length of the CDR3 is 11 residues. CDR3 sequence reads: CASSARGELFF. DNA for the CDR3: TGTGCCAGCAGCGCACGCGGGGAGCTGTTTTTT.

The chain carries TRBV7-9 and TRBJ2-5; tentatively, D is TRBD2 (5 bases). Germline loops: CDR1 SEHNR, CDR2 FQNEAQ (reference sequence). The V and J ends lost 2 bases and 1 base respectively, with 14 bases between them. The CDR3 contains 16 residues. The CDR3 reads CASSLRLRHLQETQYF. The CDR3 DNA reads as TGTGCCAGCAGCTTAAGACTAAGACACCTCCAAGAGACCCAGTACTTC. Using reference TRBV7-9 and TRBJ2-5 for the parts outside the CDR3, the full variable domain is DTGVSQNPRHKITKRGQNVTFRCDPISEHNRLYWYRQTLGQGPEFLTYFQNEAQLEKSRLLSDRFSAERPKGSFSTLEIQRTEQGDSAMYLCASSLRLRHLQETQYFGPGTRLLVL.

The chain joins TRBV6-1 to TRBJ2-1, with 7 bases that match TRBD2. Germline CDR1 reads MNHNS; CDR2 reads SASEGT. There are 15 residues in the CDR3. The ends lost 1 base at V and 8 bases at J; junction bases unmatched: 8. The CDR3 coding sequence is TGTGCCAGCAGTGAAGAGGCTAGCCGGGGGGATGAGCAGTTCTTC. It specifies CASSEEASRGDEQFF.

A word on this clone: Other DNA variants within this sample encode the same CDR3. J is TRBJ2-5 and V is TRBV5-1; a possible D gene is TRBD1 (6 bases). This CDR3 is 14 amino acids long. Trimming left V 0 bases short and J 2 bases short, with 8 bases between. Germline CDR1 reads SGHRS; CDR2 reads YFSETQ. The CDR3 DNA reads TGCGCCAGCAGCTTGGACAGGGCGCAAGAGACCCAGTACTTC. Translation: CASSLDRAQETQYF.

A single count supports this clone. V gene TRBV27 combines with J gene TRBJ2-1; 7 bases line up with TRBD2. Germline V lookup: CDR1 MNHEY, CDR2 SMNVEV (reference sequence). The J segment lost 5 bases and the V segment lost 0 bases, leaving 10 bases of the junction unmatched. This CDR3 has 17 residues. The CDR3 coding sequence is TGTGCCAGCAGTTTATCTTTCCCGGGACTACAGGACAATGAGCAGTTCTTC. This translates into CASSLSFPGLQDNEQFF.

J is TRBJ2-1 and V is TRBV4-1; 8 bases fit TRBD1. Looked up from germline, CDR1 is MGHRA and CDR2 is YSYEKL. The junction had 8 bases not matched to a gene; V was cut back by 3 bases and J by 7 bases. The CDR3 runs to 15 residues. The DNA for the CDR3 is TGCGCCAGCAGCCAGACAGGGGCCGTTCTTAATGAGCAGTTCTTC. As protein: CASSQTGAVLNEQFF.

V usage is TRBV9 and J usage is TRBJ2-7; no definite D call. CDR3 length: 15 amino acids. Per the germline V gene, CDR1 is SGDLS and CDR2 is YYNGEE. V dropped 3 bases and J dropped 2 bases, with 15 bases sitting between them. CDR3 sequence (DNA): TGTGCCAGCAGCGAGGCGGACGGTCTACCCTACGAGCAGTACTTC. Translated, it gives CASSEADGLPYEQYF.

This chain uses TRBV28 with TRBJ1-1; D uncertain. The germline V gene has CDR1 MDHEN and CDR2 SYDVKM. This CDR3 has 15 residues. Trimming removed 6 bases from V and 5 bases from J, with 19 bases in between. The CDR3 bases are TGTGCCAGCAGCACCCTACGCAGCCCCACAACTGAAGCTTTCTTT. Protein product: CASSTLRSPTTEAFF.

V usage is TRBV16 and J usage is TRBJ2-7; D possibly matches TRBD1 or TRBD2 (6 bases each). The CDR3 runs 16 residues. Between the trimmed V and J ends, which lost 1 base and 1 base, there was a span of 14 bases. Per germline, CDR1 KGHSY and CDR2 FQNENV. The CDR3 loop reads CASSQFRGPASYEQYF. The DNA of the CDR3 is TGTGCCAGCAGCCAATTTCGGGGGCCAGCTTCCTACGAGCAGTACTTC.

The chain employs TRBV9 and TRBJ1-4, with D perhaps TRBD1 (6 bases). Trimming shortened V by 0 bases and J by 2 bases, and 11 bases separated the two germline ends. The germline V gene has CDR1 SGDLS and CDR2 YYNGEE. This CDR3 is 16 amino acids long. DNA of the CDR3: TGTGCCAGCAGCGTAGAGGGGGGCAATACTAATGAAAAACTGTTTTTT. Protein product: CASSVEGGNTNEKLFF.

The rearrangement links TRBV19 to TRBJ2-5, with 10 bases identical to TRBD1. Germline trimming cut 6 bases from V and 5 bases from J; bases unmatched to any gene: 6. The CDR3 runs 14 residues. Germline V gene sequence: CDR1 LNHDA, CDR2 SQIVND (reference sequence). Here the CDR3 reads CASSLTGGAETQYF. The DNA of the CDR3 is TGTGCCAGTAGCCTGACAGGGGGCGCGGAGACCCAGTACTTC.

This rearrangement joins TRBV19 to TRBJ1-1, with 7 bases aligning to TRBD1. Per the germline V gene, CDR1 is LNHDA and CDR2 is SQIVND (reference sequence). Unmatched junction bases numbered 6, after V lost 11 bases and J lost 3 bases. This CDR3 is 12 amino acids long. Written as DNA, the CDR3 is TGTGCCTCCAGGGGGGGTTACACTGAAGCTTTCTTT. This codes for CASRGGYTEAFF. Full variable domain (missing parts from reference TRBV19 and TRBJ1-1): DGGITQSPKYLFRKEGQNVTLSCEQNLNHDAMYWYRQDPGQGLRLIYYSQIVNDFQKGDIAEGYSVSREKKESFPLTVTSAQKNPTAFYLCASRGGYTEAFFGQGTRLTVV.

The CDR3, as DNA: TGTGCCAGCAGTGATTTCCAGGGGACGTACGAGCAGTACTTC. The encoded protein is CASSDFQGTYEQYF. The chain joins TRBV6-1 to TRBJ2-7, with a possible D match to TRBD1 (6 bases). Germline V gene data show CDR1 as MNHNS and CDR2 as SASEGT. The CDR3 covers 14 residues. V shed 3 bases and J shed 4 bases, with 13 bases lying between them.

This chain uses TRBV30 with TRBJ2-7; no reliable D call. V gave up 0 bases and J gave up 3 bases, with 18 bases separating them. Germline-derived CDR1 and CDR2 are GTSNPN and SVGIG (reference sequence). This CDR3 contains 16 residues. The CDR3 spells CAWSVGFGGLHYEQYF. The CDR3 coding sequence is TGTGCCTGGAGTGTAGGCTTCGGCGGCCTGCACTACGAGCAGTACTTC.

Details on this clone: The sample has other DNA sequences that encode this CDR3 too. CDR3 nucleotide sequence: TGTGCCAGCAGGGACAGGGGCCTTAGCTACGAGCAGTACTTC. Translation: CASRDRGLSYEQYF. This sequence joins TRBV27 and TRBJ2-7, with 9 bases identical to TRBD1. Per the germline V gene, CDR1 is MNHEY and CDR2 is SMNVEV (reference sequence). V lost 6 bases and J lost 3; bases outside the gene matches: 6. This CDR3 is built from 14 residues.

This clone was seen a single time. V is TRBV6-5 and J is TRBJ1-1; 8 bases line up with TRBD1. Germline lookup yields CDR1 MNHEY and CDR2 SVGAGI. The V and J ends lost 7 bases and 7 bases, in that order; junction bases with no gene match: 11. The CDR3 is made up of 14 amino acids. CDR3 nucleotides: TGTGCCAGCAAGTCAACAGGGGGGCCTCTTGAAGCTTTCTTT. Its protein product is CASKSTGGPLEAFF.

Here the CDR3 reads CASSKGAGYQPQHF. As DNA, the CDR3 is TGTGCCAGCAGCAAAGGAGCTGGGTATCAGCCCCAGCATTTT. This chain joins TRBV21-1 and TRBJ1-5. TRBV21-1 constitutes a pseudogene. This CDR3 spans 14 amino acids.

The chain recombines TRBV9 with TRBJ1-1, with 7 bases aligning to TRBD1. The CDR3 loop spans 16 amino acids. V was clipped by 4 bases and J by 0 bases; unmatched bases: 9. The germline CDR1 and CDR2 sequences are SGDLS and YYNGEE. CDR3 nucleotide sequence: TGTGCCAGCAGCCCAGGTACGCAGGGGGTGAACACTGAAGCTTTCTTT. Translated: CASSPGTQGVNTEAFF.

The rearrangement joins TRBV2 to TRBJ2-5; the match to TRBD2 covers 8 bases. CDR3 length: 15 residues. V lost 2 bases to trimming and J lost 4 bases; unmatched junction nucleotides: 6. Germline V gene lookup returns CDR1 SNHLY and CDR2 FYNNEI. CDR3 amino acids: CASSERAGVIETQYF. The CDR3 region has the DNA TGTGCCAGCAGTGAACGAGCGGGAGTAATAGAGACCCAGTACTTC.

V is TRBV2 and J is TRBJ1-2, with D hard to call. The CDR3 is made up of 17 amino acids. Germline V lookup: CDR1 SNHLY, CDR2 FYNNEI. Trimming removed 3 bases at V and 0 bases at J, with 17 bases between. This chain's CDR3 is CASSEEVSPGANYGYTF. In DNA, the CDR3 is TGTGCCAGCAGTGAGGAAGTTAGCCCCGGAGCTAACTATGGCTACACCTTC.

On this clone itself: The sample contains more than one DNA sequence encoding this CDR3. The V gene is TRBV7-9, the J gene TRBJ2-3; 8 bases agree with TRBD2. CDR1 SEHNR and CDR2 FQNEAQ come from the germline V gene (reference sequence). The CDR3 is 15 amino acids. Trimming cost V 5 bases and J 1 base; bases outside gene matches: 5. The CDR3 here is CASSVTSGGTDTQYF. The CDR3 DNA sequence: TGTGCCAGCAGCGTAACTAGCGGAGGCACAGATACGCAGTATTTT.

The J gene is TRBJ2-7, the V gene TRBV7-2, with D possibly matching TRBD1 (6 bases). The V end lost 4 bases, the J end lost 1 base, and 14 bases lay between the germline ends. The CDR3 covers 15 residues. The germline gives CDR1 SGHTA, CDR2 FQGNSA. The CDR3 is CASSYLQGTSYEQYF. The CDR3 DNA is TGTGCCAGCAGCTACTTACAGGGAACGTCCTACGAGCAGTACTTC.

The V call is TRBV7-9, the J call TRBJ1-1; possibly TRBD1 for D (5 bases). The CDR3 is made up of 16 amino acids. V was shortened by 1 base and J by 6 bases, with 18 bases between the two germline ends. CDR1 and CDR2 from the germline V gene are SEHNR and FQNEAQ (reference sequence). CDR3 amino acids: CASSLGFIGGAAEAFF. Written as DNA, the CDR3 is TGTGCCAGCAGCTTAGGCTTTATTGGGGGTGCGGCTGAAGCTTTCTTT.

The chain links TRBV15 to TRBJ1-3; no definite D call. V was trimmed by 1 base and J by 2 bases, leaving 6 bases between them. Germline V CDR1 and CDR2: LNHNV, YYDKDF (reference sequence). This CDR3 region has 14 residues. The CDR3 DNA is TGTGCCACCAGCAGAGGACCCCCTGGAAACACCATATATTTT. Protein: CATSRGPPGNTIYF.

The chain uses TRBV27 and TRBJ2-3; 10 nucleotides align to TRBD2. CDR1 is MNHEY and CDR2 is SMNVEV in the germline V gene (reference sequence). There are 17 residues in the CDR3. Germline trimming cut 5 bases from V and 0 bases from J; bases unmatched to any gene: 8. The DNA for the CDR3 is TGTGCCAGCAGTCTTATGGGACTAGCGACGAGCACAGATACGCAGTATTTT. Translation gives CASSLMGLATSTDTQYF.